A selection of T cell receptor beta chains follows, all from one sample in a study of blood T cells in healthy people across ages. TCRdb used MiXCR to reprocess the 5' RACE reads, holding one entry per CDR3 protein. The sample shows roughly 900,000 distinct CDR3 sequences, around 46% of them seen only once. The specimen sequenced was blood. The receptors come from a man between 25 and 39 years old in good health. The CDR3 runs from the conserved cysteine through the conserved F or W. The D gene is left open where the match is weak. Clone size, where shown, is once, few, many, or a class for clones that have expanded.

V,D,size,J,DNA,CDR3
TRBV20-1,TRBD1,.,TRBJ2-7,TGCAGTGCTAGACAAACGGGACAGGGGCCCACCGAGCAGTACTTC,CSARQTGQGPTEQYF
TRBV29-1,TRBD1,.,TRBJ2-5,TGCAGCGATTCGGGACAGGGGCCTGAGACCCAGTACTTC,CSDSGQGPETQYF
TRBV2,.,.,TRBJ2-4,TGTGCCAGCAGTATTGAAACTCCCAAAAACATTCAGTACTTC,CASSIETPKNIQYF
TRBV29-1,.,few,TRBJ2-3,TGCAGCGTTCGACAGGCTAGCACAGATACGCAGTATTTT,CSVRQASTDTQYF
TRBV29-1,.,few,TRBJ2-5,TGCAGCGTTGAAGATTCTGGGGAAGAGCAGTACTTC,CSVEDSGEEQYF
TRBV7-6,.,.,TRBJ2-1,TGTGCCAGCAGCTTAGTTCGGGGAACGGCTCACAATGAGCAGTTCTTC,CASSLVRGTAHNEQFF
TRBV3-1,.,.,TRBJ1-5,TGTGCCAGCAGCCAAGTACTGGGGTCGCAGCCCCAGCATTTT,CASSQVLGSQPQHF
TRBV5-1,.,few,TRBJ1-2,TGCGCCAGCAGCAACCTCGCGAGGGGTCCCGCTGGCTACACCTTC,CASSNLARGPAGYTF
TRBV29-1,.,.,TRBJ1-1,TGCAGCGTTCACAGGGACAACCTGAACACTGAAGCTTTCTTT,CSVHRDNLNTEAFF
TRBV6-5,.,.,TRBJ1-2,TGTGCCAGCAGTGCCCGGGCCCTCTCAAACTATGGCTACACCTTC,CASSARALSNYGYTF
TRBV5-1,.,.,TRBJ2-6,TGCGCCAGCAGAGAACGGGACGGAGGCTCTGGGGCCAACGTCCTGACTTTC,CASRERDGGSGANVLTF
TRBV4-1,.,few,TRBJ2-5,TGCGCCAGCAGCCAAGTCGGGACCACACAAGAGACCCAGTACTTC,CASSQVGTTQETQYF
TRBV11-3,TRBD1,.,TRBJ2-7,TGTGCCAGCAGCCTTACCGGGACAGGGAATAGCGAGCAGTACTTC,CASSLTGTGNSEQYF
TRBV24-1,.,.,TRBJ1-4,TGTGCCACCAGTTCCCCGGACGGACCGACTAATGAAAAACTGTTTTTT,CATSSPDGPTNEKLFF
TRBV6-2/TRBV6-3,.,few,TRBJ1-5,TGTGCCAGCAGTTACGATCAACGGGCCCGTAGCAATCAGCCCCAGCATTTT,CASSYDQRARSNQPQHF
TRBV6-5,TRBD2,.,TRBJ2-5,TGTGCCAGCAGGTCACTAGCGGCCCAAGAGACCCAGTACTTC,CASRSLAAQETQYF
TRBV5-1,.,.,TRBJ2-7,TGCGCCAGCAGCTTACAGGAATTATACAATGAGCAGTACTTC,CASSLQELYNEQYF
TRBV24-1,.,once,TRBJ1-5,TGTGCCACGGGACGAGAGGCGCCCCAGCATTTT,CATGREAPQHF
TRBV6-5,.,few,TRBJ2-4,TGTGCCAGCAGTCGGGGGGCGGGAAACATTCAGTACTTC,CASSRGAGNIQYF
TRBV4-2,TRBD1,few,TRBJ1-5,TGTGCCAGCAGCCAGGGAGGGGGCAGAACCCAGCATTTT,CASSQGGGRTQHF
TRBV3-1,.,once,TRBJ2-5,TGTGCCAGCAGCCAAGATCTTACGGAAGGGGGTCCAGTGGGAGAGACCCAGTACTTC,CASSQDLTEGGPVGETQYF
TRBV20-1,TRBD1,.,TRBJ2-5,TGCAGTGCCCGAGGGGAACAGGGGGTTCATGAGCAGTACTTC,CSARGEQGVHEQYF
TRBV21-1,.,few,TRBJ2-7,TGTGCCAGCAGCAAAGTCCGGGACAGGGGTACGAAGCAGTACTTC,CASSKVRDRGTKQYF
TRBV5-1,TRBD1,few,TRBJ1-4,TGCGCCAGCAGCATAGGGACAGGGACAGAAAAACTGTTTTTT,CASSIGTGTEKLFF
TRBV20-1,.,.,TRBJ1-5,TGCAGTGCTAGAGGTACCAATCAGCCCCAGCATTTT,CSARGTNQPQHF
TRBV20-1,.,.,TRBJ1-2,TGCAGTGCTAGAATGGACAGTGGAAAAGCTAACTATTGCTACACCTTC,CSARMDSGKANYCYTF
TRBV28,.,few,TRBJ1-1,TGTGCCAGCAGTTTTAGGGCATCAAACACTGAAGCTTTCTTT,CASSFRASNTEAFF
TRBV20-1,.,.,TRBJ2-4,TGCAGTGCTAGAGGACGACAGGCGAATGGAGGCCAAGAAAACATTCAGTACTTC,CSARGRQANGGQENIQYF
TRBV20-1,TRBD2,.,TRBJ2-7,TGCAGTGCCCTCCGGGGGGGTTCCTACGAGCAGTACTTC,CSALRGGSYEQYF
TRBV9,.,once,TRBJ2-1,TGTGCCAGCAGCGTGGTGACAATACAAGAGACCCAGTTCTTC,CASSVVTIQETQFF
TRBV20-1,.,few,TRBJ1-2,TGCAGTGCTAGAGATCGGAACTTGGTGTTTCGTAACTATGGCTACACCTTC,CSARDRNLVFRNYGYTF
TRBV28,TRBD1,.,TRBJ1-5,TGTGCCATCAGGACAGGGGGCATTGGGAATCAGCCCCAGCATTTT,CAIRTGGIGNQPQHF
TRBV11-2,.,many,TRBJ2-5,TGTGCCAGCAGCCTCAGTATCCAAGAGACCCAGTACTTC,CASSLSIQETQYF
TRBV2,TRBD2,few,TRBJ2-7,TGTGCCAGCAGGTCGTCGAGCGGGGTACCCTACGAGCAGTACTTC,CASRSSSGVPYEQYF
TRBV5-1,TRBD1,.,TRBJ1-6,TGCGCCAGCAGCTTGAACAGGGGGGATTCACCCCTCCACTTT,CASSLNRGDSPLHF
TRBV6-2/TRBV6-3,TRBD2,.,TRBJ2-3,TGTGCCAGCAGTTACTTACCTACGGCTAGCGGGGTAGCAGATACGCAGTATTTT,CASSYLPTASGVADTQYF
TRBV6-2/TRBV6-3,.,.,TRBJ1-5,TGTGCCAGCAAGACGGGAACCAATCAGCCCCAGCATTTT,CASKTGTNQPQHF
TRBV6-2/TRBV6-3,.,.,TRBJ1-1,TGTGCCAGCAGTTACTCTGGGGGCATGGGCACTGAAGCTTTCTTT,CASSYSGGMGTEAFF
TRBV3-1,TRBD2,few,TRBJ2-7,TGTGCCAGCAGCCAAGGAAGCGGGGACTACTACGAGCAGTACTTC,CASSQGSGDYYEQYF
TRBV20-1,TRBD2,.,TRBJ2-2,TGCAGTGCTAGAGATGGGGTAGCGGGGGACACCGGGGAGCTGTTTTTT,CSARDGVAGDTGELFF
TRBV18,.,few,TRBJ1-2,TGTGCCAGCTCACCCCCAATGGGGGGCTACACCTTC,CASSPPMGGYTF
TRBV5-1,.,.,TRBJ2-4,TGCGCCAGCAGCCCCCTGCCATCGAAGTCTACCAAAAACATTCAGTACTTC,CASSPLPSKSTKNIQYF
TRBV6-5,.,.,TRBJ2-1,TGTGCCAGCAGTTACGGGACGAACTACAATGAGCAGTTCTTC,CASSYGTNYNEQFF
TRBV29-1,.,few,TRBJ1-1,TGCAGCGTTGATGGGGGGCTGAGCACTGAAGCTTTCTTT,CSVDGGLSTEAFF
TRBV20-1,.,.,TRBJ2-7,TGCAGTGCTAGAGATCGGGGGAACAGAGGAGAGCAGTACTTC,CSARDRGNRGEQYF
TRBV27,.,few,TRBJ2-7,TGTGCCAGCAGTCCCGAGACAAGCCCCTACGAGCAGTACTTC,CASSPETSPYEQYF
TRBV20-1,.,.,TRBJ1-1,TGCAGTGCTAGGACAGCACTGAACACTGAAGCTTTCTTT,CSARTALNTEAFF
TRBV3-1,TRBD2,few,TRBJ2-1,TGTGCCAGCAGCCACGCGGTAAGACTAGCGGACGATGAGCAGTTCTTC,CASSHAVRLADDEQFF
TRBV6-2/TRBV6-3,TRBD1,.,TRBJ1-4,TGTGCCAGCGCCTGGACAGGGAATAATGAAAAACTGTTTTTT,CASAWTGNNEKLFF
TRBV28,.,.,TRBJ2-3,TGTGCCAGCAGTTTAGTCGAGGGGGGCAGCACAGATACGCAGTATTTT,CASSLVEGGSTDTQYF
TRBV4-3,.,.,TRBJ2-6,TGCGCCAGCAGCCAATACAGGTCTGGGGCCAACGTCCTGACTTTC,CASSQYRSGANVLTF
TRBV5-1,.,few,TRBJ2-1,TGCGCCAGCAGCATTAATCAGGTTTACAATGAGCAGTTCTTC,CASSINQVYNEQFF
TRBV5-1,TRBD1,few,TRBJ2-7,TGCGCCAGCAGCTGGACAGGGGGCGACTACGAGCAGTACTTC,CASSWTGGDYEQYF
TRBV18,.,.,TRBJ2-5,TGTGCCAGCTCACCACTGTCAAATGGGGAGACCCAGTACTTC,CASSPLSNGETQYF